The text below deals with one T cell receptor (beta chain). This clone was observed a few times. Its antigen is not yet known. Base quality data are lacking; no much larger clone is found one base away. The data are from a study of OX40 agonist ivuxolimab in advanced cancers. Notes on the research overall: Ivuxolimab was an agonistic, fully human IgG2 monoclonal antibody directed against OX40 (CD134), a costimulatory receptor. Prior anti-PD-1, anti-PD-L1 or anti-CTLA-4 therapy was permitted, and about 40% of dose-escalation patients had received checkpoint inhibitors. Intravenous ivuxolimab was administered to patients every 2 weeks at six dose levels: 0.01, 0.1, 0.3, 1.5, 3 and 10 mg/kg. Partial responses occurred in three dose-escalation patients: two with cutaneous melanoma and one with hepatocellular carcinoma. The paper describes the monotherapy dose-escalation part (N = 52 patients) of the phase I trial of ivuxolimab. Of the 52 patients in dose escalation, around 19 had hepatocellular carcinoma, about 15 had melanoma, 9 had renal cell carcinoma and 9 had head and neck cancer. The dose-escalation cohort was 80% to 90% male with a mean age of 60 years, ranging from roughly 20 to 80. The purpose of peripheral TCRbeta sequencing was to test whether ivuxolimab changed TCR sequence diversity and led to clonal T-cell expansion. What the work shows at the level of the full study, not this receptor alone: Which antigens the clonally expanded peripheral T cells were specific for was not determined. After ivuxolimab, expanded clones were on average more numerous among CD8+ T cells than among CD4+ T cells. At doses of 0.1 to 3.0 mg/kg, clonal expansion of both CD4+ and CD8+ blood T cells was observed from baseline to week 6. In the 0.1-3.0 mg/kg groups, partial responders had among the lowest normalized peripheral clonal expansion, particularly in CD8+ T cells. Low levels of normalized T-cell clonal expansion were also seen in some patients who did not respond.

The trial excluded patients who had a history of autoimmune disease or were on systemic immunosuppression. Peripheral blood for TCR sequencing was collected from all dose cohorts at baseline, on cycle 4 day 1, and on cycle 7 day 1. Samples came from an open-label, multicenter, first-in-human phase I dose-escalation trial of ivuxolimab. Adults with locally advanced or metastatic melanoma, renal cell, hepatocellular, or head and neck squamous cell carcinoma were enrolled in the trial. Before TCR sequencing, CD4+ T cells and CD8+ T cells were sorted from peripheral blood as separate populations. Trimming removed 4 bases from V and 3 bases from J, leaving 5 bases between the germline ends. From its cysteine to its phenylalanine, the CDR3 spans 12 amino acids. The entry retains the CDR3 DNA only, 36 bases that are in frame from base 1. From the germline V gene, CDR1 is SGDLS and CDR2 is YYNGEE. For sequencing of the TCRbeta CDR3 region, genomic DNA was extracted from the sorted cells. The immunoSEQ Assay was used for sequencing of TCRbeta CDR3 regions. TCRdb limited this immuneACCESS table to in-frame rearrangements with V and J called. A share of clones is missing; checked studies link under half to unresolved V genes, and the rest is unexplained. In all, the sample holds approximately 89,000 clones, and 70% to 90% of those were seen once. Of the sample, about 0.3% falls within the top ten clones.

The specimen was CD4+ or CD8+ T cells sorted from blood, collected in a trial of the OX40 agonist ivuxolimab. This clonotype originated in an adult with an advanced solid tumor such as melanoma, head and neck, liver or kidney cancer. This chain joins TRBV9 to TRBJ2-1; no D gene is confidently identified. The CDR3 in this case is CASSLRYNEQFF. The nucleotide sequence reads TGTGCCAGCAGCCTTCGCTACAATGAGCAGTTCTTC.